This T cell receptor beta chain was recovered during a study of T cell responses to AZD1222 COVID-19 vaccine. Germline values: CDR1 MGHRA, CDR2 YSYEKL. The V gene end was trimmed by 4 bases and the J gene end by 8 bases; junction bases not matched to a gene: 7. The CDR3 runs to 15 residues. In this sample, this clone turned up a few times. Antigen unknown. The table came from immunoSEQ multiplex PCR; TCRdb's copy has only in-frame clones and leaves some out. The sample contains about 120,000 clones, 75% to 90% of which appear only once. Regarding the study as a whole: Baseline seropositivity occurred in only a handful of AZD1222 recipients. Increased Spike-specific TCR breadth and depth were observed after two AZD1222 doses. Vaccine-related CD4 TCRs covered spike, predominating at 160-218 and 743-854.

Here the sequenced sample was peripheral blood, taken on day 0 of MenACWY control vaccination. The TCR sequence derives from an adult in good health. The chain joins TRBV4-1 to TRBJ1-4; 10 bases line up with TRBD1. CDR3 protein: CASSPTWDRGEKLFF. The CDR3 nucleotides read TGCGCCAGCAGCCCCACTTGGGACAGGGGAGAAAAACTGTTTTTT.